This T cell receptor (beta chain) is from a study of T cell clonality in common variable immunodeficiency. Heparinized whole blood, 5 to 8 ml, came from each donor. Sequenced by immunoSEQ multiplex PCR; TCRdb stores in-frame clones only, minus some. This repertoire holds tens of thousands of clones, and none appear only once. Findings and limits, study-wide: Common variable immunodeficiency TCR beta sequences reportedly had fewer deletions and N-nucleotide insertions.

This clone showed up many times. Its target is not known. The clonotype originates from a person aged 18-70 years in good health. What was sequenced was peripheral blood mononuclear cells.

CDR3 residues: CASRPRERQETQYF. The covered CDR3 bases are TGCGCCAGCAGACCGCGGGAGCGTCAAGAGACC. This rearrangement joins TRBV5-1 to TRBJ2-5, with TRBD2 matching over 7 bases. The observed sequence ends 3 residues before the CDR3 terminus, with the missing tail filled in from the germline J gene. Unmatched junction bases numbered 6, after V lost 5 bases and J lost 2 bases. CDR3 length: 14 amino acids. The germline V gene encodes CDR1 SGHRS and CDR2 YFSETQ.